This TCR beta chain appears in the sequencing data of a study of blood T cell repertoires in COVID-19. Turning to the study itself: The origin of the acute and convalescent COVID-19 samples was the United States, Italy and Spain. Sources were T cells, B-cell-depleted T cells, or PBMCs; the material itself was cDNA or gDNA.

The CDR3 is 14 amino acids. The germline V gene has CDR1 KGHDR and CDR2 SFDVKD. With 0 bases removed from V and 5 bases from J, the gap between germline ends came to 8 bases. As handled by the study authors: Estimates of nucleated cell counts were drawn from the amplification of reference gene primers. Assay: immunoSEQ multiplex PCR; the TCRdb copy retains only in-frame clones and omits some. V and J calls and clone size are as listed in that table; D and trimming were resolved from the DNA. Of under 250,000 clones listed, around 86% were seen once; the top ten hold about 7.1%. J is TRBJ2-3 and V is TRBV24-1; D not resolved. This TCR was sampled from an older woman with active or convalescent COVID-19. Specimen: peripheral blood. DNA for the CDR3: TGTGCCACCAGTGATTTGTTCGGTAGAGATACGCAGTATTTT. Its protein is CATSDLFGRDTQYF.